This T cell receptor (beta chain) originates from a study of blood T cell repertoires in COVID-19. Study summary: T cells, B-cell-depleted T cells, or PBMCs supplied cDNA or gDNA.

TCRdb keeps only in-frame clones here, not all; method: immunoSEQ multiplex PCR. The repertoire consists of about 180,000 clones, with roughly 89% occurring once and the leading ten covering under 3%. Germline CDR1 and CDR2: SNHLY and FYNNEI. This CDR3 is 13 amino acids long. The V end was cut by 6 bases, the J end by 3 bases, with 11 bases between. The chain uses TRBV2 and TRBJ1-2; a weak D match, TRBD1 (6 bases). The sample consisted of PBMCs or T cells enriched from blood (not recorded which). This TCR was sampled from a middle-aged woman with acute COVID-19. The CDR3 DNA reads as TGTGCCAGCAGAGGGGACACTTACTATGGCTACACCTTC. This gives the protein CASRGDTYYGYTF.